This T cell receptor (beta chain) was captured by sequencing in a study of glioma-infiltrating T cells after dendritic cell vaccination. Overall study context: Samples are from glioblastoma patients in Phase I and II dendritic cell vaccine trials. Autologous tumor lysate was loaded overnight onto monocyte-derived dendritic cells grown seven days with IL-4 and GM-CSF.

The primer mix had 60 V beta and 13 J beta primers. The data were produced by immunoSEQ multiplex PCR, yet TCRdb's version contains in-frame clones alone and is incomplete. The profile shows 80,000 to 95,000 clones, more than 70% of them singletons. V lost 5 bases to trimming and J lost 5 bases, with 16 bases between them. The CDR3 sequence is 14 residues long. The germline V gene encodes CDR1 SGHRS and CDR2 YFSETQ. The receptor's source is a human donor with glioblastoma. Sequencing used blood, obtained before dendritic cell vaccination. The genes are TRBV5-1 and TRBJ2-5, with D maybe TRBD2 (6 bases). CDR3 DNA sequence: TGCGCCAGCAGTCTCGGGACTTTTAGGGAGACCCAGTACTTC. Translated: CASSLGTFRETQYF.